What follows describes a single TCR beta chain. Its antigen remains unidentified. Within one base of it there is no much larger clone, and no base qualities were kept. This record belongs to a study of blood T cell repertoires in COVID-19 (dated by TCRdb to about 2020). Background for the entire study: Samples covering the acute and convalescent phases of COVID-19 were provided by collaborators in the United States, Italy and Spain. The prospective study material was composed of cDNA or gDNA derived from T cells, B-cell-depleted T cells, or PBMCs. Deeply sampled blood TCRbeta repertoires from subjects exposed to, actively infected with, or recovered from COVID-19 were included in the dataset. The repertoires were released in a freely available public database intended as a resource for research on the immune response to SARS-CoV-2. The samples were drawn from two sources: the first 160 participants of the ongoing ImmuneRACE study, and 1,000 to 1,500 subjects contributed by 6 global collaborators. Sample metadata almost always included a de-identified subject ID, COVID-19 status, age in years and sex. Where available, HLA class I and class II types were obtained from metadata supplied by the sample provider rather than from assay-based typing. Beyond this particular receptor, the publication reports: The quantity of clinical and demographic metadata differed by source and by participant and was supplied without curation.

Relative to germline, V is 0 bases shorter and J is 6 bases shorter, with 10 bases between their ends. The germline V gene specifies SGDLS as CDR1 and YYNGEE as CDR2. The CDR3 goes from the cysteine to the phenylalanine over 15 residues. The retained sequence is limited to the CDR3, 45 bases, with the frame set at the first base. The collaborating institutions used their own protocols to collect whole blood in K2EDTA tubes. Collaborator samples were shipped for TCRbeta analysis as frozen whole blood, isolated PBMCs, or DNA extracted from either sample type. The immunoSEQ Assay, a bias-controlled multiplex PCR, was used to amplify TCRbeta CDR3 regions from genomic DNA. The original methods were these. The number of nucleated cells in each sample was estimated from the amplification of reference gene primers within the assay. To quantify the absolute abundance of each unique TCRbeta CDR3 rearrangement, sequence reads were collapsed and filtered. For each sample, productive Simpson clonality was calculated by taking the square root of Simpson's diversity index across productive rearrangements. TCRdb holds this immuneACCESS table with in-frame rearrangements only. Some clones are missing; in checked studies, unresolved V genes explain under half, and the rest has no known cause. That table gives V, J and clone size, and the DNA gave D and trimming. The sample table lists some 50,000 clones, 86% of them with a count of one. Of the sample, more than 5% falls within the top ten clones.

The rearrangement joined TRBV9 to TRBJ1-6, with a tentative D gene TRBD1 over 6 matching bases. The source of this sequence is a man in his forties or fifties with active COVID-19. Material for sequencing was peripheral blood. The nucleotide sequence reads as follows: TGTGCCAGCAGCGTAGCAACAGGGAGTAATTCACCCCTCCACTTT. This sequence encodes CASSVATGSNSPLHF.